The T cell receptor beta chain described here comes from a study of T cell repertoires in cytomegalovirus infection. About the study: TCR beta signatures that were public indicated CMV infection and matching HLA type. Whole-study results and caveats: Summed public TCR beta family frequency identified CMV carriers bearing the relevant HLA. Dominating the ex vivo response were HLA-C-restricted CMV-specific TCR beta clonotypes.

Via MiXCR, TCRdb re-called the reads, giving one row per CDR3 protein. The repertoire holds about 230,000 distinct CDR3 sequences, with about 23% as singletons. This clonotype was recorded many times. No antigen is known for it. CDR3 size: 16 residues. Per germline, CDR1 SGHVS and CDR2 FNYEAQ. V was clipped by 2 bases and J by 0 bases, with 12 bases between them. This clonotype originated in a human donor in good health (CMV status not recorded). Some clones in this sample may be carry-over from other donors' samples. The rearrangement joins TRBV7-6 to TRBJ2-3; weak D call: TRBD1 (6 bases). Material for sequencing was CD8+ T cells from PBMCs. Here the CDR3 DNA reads TGTGCCAGCAGCTTACCGGGACAAGCTAGCACAGATACGCAGTATTTT. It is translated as CASSLPGQASTDTQYF.